The clone carrying this TCR beta chain was found many times. Its antigen is not identified. Trimming removed 5 bases at V and 7 bases at J, with 18 bases between. The CDR3 consists of 15 residues. TCRbeta library construction was performed incorporating unique molecular identifiers. TCRdb re-derived calls from the PCR reads in MiXCR, one entry per CDR3 protein. This sample yields 600,000 to 800,000 distinct CDR3 sequences, of which around 13% are seen a single time; roughly 0.77% belongs to the top ten. The entry originates in a study of T-cell reconstitution after alpha-beta-depleted transplantation in children. Study outcomes and limitations: About two months after transplant, alpha-beta T cells reportedly came from several hundred expanded graft clones.

The material sequenced was PBMCs, taken before TCRalphabeta/CD19-depleted stem cell transplant. This TCR was recovered from a girl aged 2-10 years with congenital amegakaryocytic thrombocytopenia, due to receive a stem cell transplant. The chain employs TRBV12-3 or TRBV12-4 and TRBJ2-1, with D possibly TRBD1 on 5 matching bases. For the CDR3, the DNA is TGTGCCAGCAGTCTGCCCCCGGATTACAGGAATGAGCAGTTCTTC. This encodes CASSLPPDYRNEQFF.